These 28 T cell receptor beta chains share one sample of origin, sequenced in a study of T cell responses to AZD1222 COVID-19 vaccine (dated by TCRdb to the early 2020s). Library method: the immunoSEQ multiplex PCR assay. What TCRdb holds here is the immuneACCESS table cut down to in-frame rearrangements. Part of the clones is not present; checked against another copy, under half of the missing clones reflect an unresolved V gene, and the others are unexplained. In this sample the table shows about 160,000 clones, roughly nine tenths of which occur a single time. The ten top clones hold roughly 6.9% of the sample. What the time point label conveys for this sample: baseline before first vaccination. The sequenced sample was peripheral blood, obtained on day 0 of AZD1222 vaccination. The receptors originated from an adult in good health.

This chain joins TRBV27 and TRBJ2-7; D is uncertain. The CDR3 loop spans 15 amino acids. Deletions cut 4 bases from V and 3 bases from J, with 16 bases between. Germline V gives CDR1 MNHEY, CDR2 SMNVEV (reference sequence). The chain's CDR3 is CASSSAIEENYEQYV. The CDR3 DNA reads as TGTGCCAGCAGTTCTGCTATAGAGGAGAACTACGAGCAGTACGTC.

The rearrangement uses TRBV3-1 (or the pseudogene TRBV3-2) and TRBJ2-4; a possible D gene is TRBD2 (6 bases). V was cut by 0 bases and J by 7 bases, with 16 bases left in between. The CDR3 runs 16 residues. Germline assignment: CDR1 LGHDT and CDR2 YNNKEL (reference sequence). In DNA, the CDR3 is TGTGCCAGCAGCCAAGATTCCTTGGACTACAAGAACATTCAGTACTTC. It codes for CASSQDSLDYKNIQYF.

With regard to this clone: The same CDR3 can be traced to other DNA sequences in this sample. This chain joins TRBV4-2 and TRBJ1-5, with 7 bases identical to TRBD1. Germline V gene data show CDR1 as LGHNA and CDR2 as YNFKEQ. V was clipped by 4 bases and J by 1 base; unmatched bases: 4. The CDR3 sequence is 15 residues long. The CDR3 spells CASSPDRVSNQPQHF. DNA for the CDR3: TGTGCCAGCAGCCCTGACAGGGTAAGCAATCAGCCCCAGCATTTT.

This sequence joins TRBV2 and TRBJ2-5; D is unclear. The ends were cut back, 11 bases at V and 7 bases at J, with 17 bases in the middle. The length of the CDR3 is 12 residues. Per germline, CDR1 SNHLY and CDR2 FYNNEI. The CDR3 coding sequence is TGTGCCCTCGTAGGAAGTGGTGGGACCCAGTACTTC. It translates to CALVGSGGTQYF.

This chain uses TRBV28 with TRBJ1-1; possibly TRBD1 for D (5 bases). This CDR3 contains 11 residues. V dropped 6 bases and J dropped 7 bases, with 9 bases sitting between them. Germline assignment: CDR1 MDHEN and CDR2 SYDVKM. The CDR3 coding sequence is TGTGCCAGCAGCCCCGACAGTGAAGCTTTCTTT. Translating gives CASSPDSEAFF.

The chain is built from TRBV27 and TRBJ1-2; D possibly corresponds to TRBD1 (6 bases). V was shortened by 2 bases and J by 4 bases, with 8 bases between the two germline ends. The germline CDR1 and CDR2 sequences are MNHEY and SMNVEV (reference sequence). CDR3 length equals 13 residues. In DNA, the CDR3 is TGTGCCAGCAGTTTAGACAGGTCCTATGGCTACACCTTC. It yields the protein CASSLDRSYGYTF.

The chain is built from TRBV6-1 and TRBJ1-1; 8 bases agree with TRBD1. Unmatched junction bases numbered 12, after V lost 8 bases and J lost 4 bases. The CDR3 totals 15 residues. Germline V CDR1 and CDR2: MNHNS, SASEGT. In nucleotides, the CDR3 is TGTGCCAGCGTGGCAGGGGGCCTTGATGGCACTGAAGCTTTCTTT. Its translation: CASVAGGLDGTEAFF.

This clone was picked up one time. V usage is TRBV2 and J usage is TRBJ2-2, with 8 bases identical to TRBD1. The junction had 17 bases not matched to a gene; V was cut back by 1 base and J by 7 bases. CDR1 and CDR2 (germline): SNHLY, FYNNEI. The CDR3 totals 19 residues. CDR3 protein: CASSEVLSGSGGASGELFF. The CDR3 nucleotides are TGTGCCAGCAGTGAAGTTCTATCGGGGTCAGGGGGCGCGAGCGGGGAGCTGTTTTTT.

This chain uses TRBV6-1 with TRBJ1-5, with D maybe TRBD1 (6 bases). This CDR3 is 15 amino acids long. V gave up 2 bases and J gave up 5 bases, with 13 bases separating them. The V gene's germline CDR1 is MNHNS and CDR2 SASEGT. This CDR3 is CASSEQTGPHQPQHF. CDR3 sequence (DNA): TGTGCCAGCAGTGAACAGACAGGTCCCCATCAGCCCCAGCATTTT.

This rearrangement joins TRBV30 to TRBJ2-3, with TRBD2 matching 16 bases. Germline values: CDR1 GTSNPN, CDR2 SVGIG (reference sequence). The CDR3 consists of 18 residues. The trim removed 3 bases at V and 3 bases at J, leaving 9 bases unmatched. The CDR3, as DNA: TGTGCCTGGAGCGGGACTAGCGGGGGGGCCCTAGATACAGATACGCAGTATTTT. Translating gives CAWSGTSGGALDTDTQYF.

The chain uses TRBV24-1 and TRBJ2-2; tentatively, D is TRBD1 or TRBD2 (5 bases each). This CDR3 has 15 amino acids. Germline values: CDR1 KGHDR, CDR2 SFDVKD. Trimming removed 9 bases at V and 7 bases at J, with 20 bases between. CDR3 amino acids: CATASLQGGSGELFF. The CDR3 nucleotides are TGTGCCACCGCATCCCTTCAGGGTGGGAGCGGGGAGCTGTTTTTT.

This chain connects TRBV6-5 to TRBJ1-2; the D gene is possibly TRBD1 (6 bases). The CDR3 extends over 14 amino acids. CDR1 MNHEY and CDR2 SVGAGI come from the germline V gene. V was cut by 6 bases and J by 6 bases, with 17 bases left in between. The CDR3 sequence is CASSQQGGSNGYTF. CDR3 coding DNA: TGTGCCAGCAGCCAACAGGGAGGAAGTAATGGCTACACCTTC.

This clone was detected a few times. The CDR3 loop reads CSVEQVLNTEAFF. The CDR3 bases are TGCAGCGTTGAGCAGGTCTTGAACACTGAAGCTTTCTTT. This chain joins TRBV29-1 and TRBJ1-1; the D is unclear. This CDR3 has 13 amino acids. CDR1 and CDR2 from the germline V gene are SQVTM and ANQGSEA. V was trimmed by 3 bases and J by 0 bases, leaving 8 bases between them.

The V gene is TRBV19, the J gene TRBJ2-4, with a weak D call TRBD1 (5 bases). CDR3 size: 13 residues. V was clipped by 7 bases and J by 6 bases, with 13 bases between them. Germline lookup yields CDR1 LNHDA and CDR2 SQIVND (reference sequence). The CDR3 region has the DNA TGTGCCAGTACAGCCAGGGATAGAAACATTCAGTACTTC. Amino acid sequence: CASTARDRNIQYF.

This chain links TRBV29-1 with TRBJ2-2; D perhaps matches TRBD2 (7 bases). The CDR3 sequence is 13 residues long. Between the trimmed V and J ends, which lost 4 bases and 4 bases, there was a span of 10 bases. The germline V gene has CDR1 SQVTM and CDR2 ANQGSEA. CDR3 amino acids: CSVARGGTGELFF. In nucleotides, the CDR3 is TGCAGCGTTGCGAGGGGGGGCACCGGGGAGCTGTTTTTT.

This chain's CDR3 is CASSWKDAYEQYF. CDR3 DNA sequence: TGTGCCAGCAGCTGGAAGGACGCATACGAGCAGTACTTC. The rearrangement links TRBV7-2 to TRBJ2-7; no definite D call. Germline V gives CDR1 SGHTA, CDR2 FQGNSA. The CDR3 has 13 amino acids. Trimming left V 4 bases short and J 4 bases short, with 11 bases between. The full variable domain, with the rest looked up from reference TRBV7-2 and TRBJ2-7, is GAGVSQSPSNKVTEKGKDVELRCDPISGHTALYWYRQSLGQGLEFLIYFQGNSAPDKSGLPSDRFSAERTGGSVSTLTIQRTQQEDSAVYLCASSWKDAYEQYFGPGTRLTVT.

The chain recombines TRBV9 with TRBJ2-7; 10 positions agree with TRBD1. The germline gives CDR1 SGDLS, CDR2 YYNGEE. V lost 4 bases, J lost 5 bases, and 9 bases stayed unmatched. The CDR3 runs to 15 residues. The CDR3 spells CASSTRDRGVDEQYF. CDR3 nucleotides: TGTGCCAGCAGCACCCGGGACAGGGGTGTCGACGAGCAGTACTTC.

The rearrangement joins TRBV13 to TRBJ2-7; a weak D match, TRBD2 (6 bases). Germline CDR1 and CDR2: PRHDT and FYEKMQ (reference sequence). There are 13 residues in the CDR3. V was clipped by 2 bases and J by 3 bases, with 8 bases between them. The CDR3 DNA follows: TGTGCCAGCAGCTTAAGACTAGTCTACGAGCAGTACGTC. Its protein is CASSLRLVYEQYV.

The chain is built from TRBV6-5 and TRBJ2-3, with TRBD2 as a possible D gene (5 bases). V was cut by 4 bases and J by 0 bases, with 14 bases left in between. CDR1 is MNHEY, CDR2 SVGAGI, per germline. This CDR3 is built from 16 residues. The chain's CDR3 is CASSSLAAASTDTQYF. CDR3 DNA sequence: TGTGCCAGCAGTTCCCTAGCCGCTGCTAGCACAGATACGCAGTATTTT.

This chain uses TRBV18 with TRBJ2-5; D gene ambiguous. CDR3 length: 14 amino acids. Trimming shortened V by 3 bases and J by 4 bases, and 12 bases separated the two germline ends. Germline CDR1 and CDR2: KGHSH and LQKENI. The CDR3 DNA follows: TGTGCCAGCTCACCCGGCACAGTGAGAGAGACCCAGTACTTC. Translating it yields CASSPGTVRETQYF.

The rearrangement links TRBV20-1 to TRBJ1-5; weak D call: TRBD1 (5 bases). V was shortened by 3 bases and J by 5 bases, with 8 bases between the two germline ends. The CDR3 loop spans 12 amino acids. Germline CDR1 reads DFQATT; CDR2 reads SNEGSKA (reference sequence). The CDR3 region has the DNA TGCAGTGCTAGTTCGGGGGATCAGCCCCAGCATTTT. Translated, it gives CSASSGDQPQHF.

The CDR3 here is CAWREDTEGGELFF. In DNA form, the CDR3 reads TGTGCCTGGAGAGAGGACACGGAAGGCGGGGAGCTGTTTTTT. The gene calls are TRBV30 and TRBJ2-2; a weak D match, TRBD1 (5 bases). The CDR3 contains 14 residues. Germline-derived CDR1 and CDR2 are GTSNPN and SVGIG (reference sequence). V was trimmed by 3 bases and J by 7 bases, leaving 15 bases between them.

The chain carries TRBV4-3 and TRBJ2-2, with 9 positions matching TRBD1. The V gene end was trimmed by 8 bases and the J gene end by 3 bases; junction bases not matched to a gene: 7. This CDR3 is 15 amino acids long. From germline, CDR1 is LGHNA and CDR2 YSLEER. The CDR3 region is CASGNWDRDTGELFF. CDR3 coding DNA: TGCGCCAGCGGCAACTGGGACAGGGACACCGGGGAGCTGTTTTTT.

The V call is TRBV19, the J call TRBJ1-3; TRBD1 might be the D (5 bases). Per germline, CDR1 LNHDA and CDR2 SQIVND (reference sequence). CDR3 size: 14 residues. The V end was cut by 7 bases, the J end by 0 bases, with 10 bases between. The CDR3 region is CASIGGGSGNTIYF. Written as DNA, the CDR3 is TGTGCCAGTATAGGCGGGGGCTCTGGAAACACCATATATTTT.

The chain has TRBV3-1 (or the pseudogene TRBV3-2) and TRBJ1-1; possible D gene TRBD1, 5 bases. Germline CDR1 is LGHDT and CDR2 is YNNKEL (reference sequence). The CDR3 has 15 residues. Between the trimmed V and J ends, which lost 6 bases and 1 base, there was a span of 15 bases. The CDR3 is CASRPRDGGNTEAFF. The CDR3 DNA follows: TGTGCCAGCAGGCCCCGGGACGGGGGGAACACTGAAGCTTTCTTT.

The chain links TRBV9 to TRBJ1-6; no clear D. This CDR3 has 14 residues. The V gene's germline CDR1 is SGDLS and CDR2 YYNGEE. V lost 1 base and J lost 8, with 10 bases in between. The chain's CDR3 is CASSVRGSDSPLHF. The CDR3 DNA follows: TGTGCCAGCAGCGTACGGGGTAGCGATTCACCCCTCCACTTT.

The chain recombines TRBV10-2 with TRBJ2-7; no reliable D call. The CDR3 spans 11 residues. Trimming removed 5 bases at V and 0 bases at J, with 2 bases between. Per the germline V gene, CDR1 is WSHSY and CDR2 is SAAADI. CDR3 nucleotides: TGCGCCAGCAGTACCTCCTACGAGCAGTACGTC. It yields the protein CASSTSYEQYV.

In DNA, the CDR3 is TGCGCCAGCAGCTTGACCCCAATCGGACAGGGTTCACCCCTCCACTTT. Translation: CASSLTPIGQGSPLHF. The gene calls are TRBV5-1 and TRBJ1-6, with TRBD1 matching 8 bases. V lost 1 base and J lost 9; bases outside the gene matches: 9. Germline values: CDR1 SGHRS, CDR2 YFSETQ. The CDR3 is made up of 16 amino acids.